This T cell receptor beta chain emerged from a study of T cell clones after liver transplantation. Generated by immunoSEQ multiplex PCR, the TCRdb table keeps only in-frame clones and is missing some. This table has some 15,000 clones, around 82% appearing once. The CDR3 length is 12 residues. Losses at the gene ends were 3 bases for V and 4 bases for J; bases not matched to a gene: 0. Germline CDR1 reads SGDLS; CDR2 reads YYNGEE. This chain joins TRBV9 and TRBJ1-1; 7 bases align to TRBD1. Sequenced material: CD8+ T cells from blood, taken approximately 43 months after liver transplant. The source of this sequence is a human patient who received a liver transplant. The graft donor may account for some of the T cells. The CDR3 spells CASSGQGTEAFF. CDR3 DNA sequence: TGTGCCAGCAGCGGACAGGGCACTGAAGCTTTCTTT.